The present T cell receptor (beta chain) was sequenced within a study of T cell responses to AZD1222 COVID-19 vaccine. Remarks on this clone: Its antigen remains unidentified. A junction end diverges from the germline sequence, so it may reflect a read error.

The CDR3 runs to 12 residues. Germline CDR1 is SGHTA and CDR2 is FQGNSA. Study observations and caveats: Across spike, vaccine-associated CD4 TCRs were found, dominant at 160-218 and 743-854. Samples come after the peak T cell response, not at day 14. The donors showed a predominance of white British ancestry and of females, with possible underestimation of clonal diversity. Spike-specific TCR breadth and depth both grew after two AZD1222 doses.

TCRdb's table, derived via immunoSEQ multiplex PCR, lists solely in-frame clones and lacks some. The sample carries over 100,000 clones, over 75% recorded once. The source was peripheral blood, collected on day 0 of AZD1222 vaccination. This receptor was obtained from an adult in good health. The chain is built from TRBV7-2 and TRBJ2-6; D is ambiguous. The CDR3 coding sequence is TGTGCCACCAGCTCTGGGGCCAACGTCCTGACTTTC. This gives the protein CATSSGANVLTF.